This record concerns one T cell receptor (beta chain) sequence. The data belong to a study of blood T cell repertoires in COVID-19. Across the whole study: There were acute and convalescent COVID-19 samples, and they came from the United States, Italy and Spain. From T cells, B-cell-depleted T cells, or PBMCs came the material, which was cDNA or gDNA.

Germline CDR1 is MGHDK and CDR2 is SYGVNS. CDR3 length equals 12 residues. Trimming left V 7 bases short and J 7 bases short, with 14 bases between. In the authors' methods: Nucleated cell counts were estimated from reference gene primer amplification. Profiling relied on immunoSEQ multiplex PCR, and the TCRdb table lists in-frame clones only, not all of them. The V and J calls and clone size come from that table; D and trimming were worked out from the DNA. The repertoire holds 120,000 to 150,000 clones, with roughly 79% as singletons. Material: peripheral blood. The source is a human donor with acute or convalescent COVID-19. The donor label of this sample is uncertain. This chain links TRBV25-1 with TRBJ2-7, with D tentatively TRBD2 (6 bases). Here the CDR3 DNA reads TGTGCCAGCATGGCGGGGCCGGAGGAGCAGTACTTC. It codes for CASMAGPEEQYF.